Sequencing of this T cell receptor (beta chain) was carried out in a study of HIV-infected patients and healthy controls. CDR1 and CDR2 (germline): SGHTA, FQGNSA. The CDR3 loop spans 15 amino acids. The V end lost 5 bases, the J end lost 2 bases, and 14 bases lay between the germline ends. In TCRdb, the 5' RACE reads were re-called with MiXCR into one record per CDR3 protein. The data hold tens of thousands of distinct CDR3 sequences, with around 16% observed a single time. This clonotype occurred a few times. The sequence was obtained from a human donor in good health. The rearrangement joins TRBV7-2 to TRBJ2-3; the D gene could be TRBD1 or TRBD2 (6 bases each). Sequenced sample: CD4+ T cells from blood. CDR3 bases: TGTGCCAGCAGCCCCACCGGGGGCGTCACAGATACGCAGTATTTT. The encoded protein is CASSPTGGVTDTQYF.